The clone carrying this T cell receptor beta chain occurred once. The sample belongs to a study of blood T cell repertoires in COVID-19. Measured with immunoSEQ multiplex PCR; TCRdb has only the in-frame clones, and not every one. This sample has 70,000 to 75,000 clones, with 81% found just once. The sample consisted of peripheral blood. The receptor's source is a woman in her seventies with acute or convalescent COVID-19.

Written as DNA, the CDR3 is TGTGCCAGCAGCGTACGCTCTGCGCCCGCAGATACGCAGTATTTT. It codes for CASSVRSAPADTQYF. This rearrangement joins TRBV9 to TRBJ2-3; the D is unclear. Between the trimmed V and J ends, which lost 1 base and 4 bases, there was a span of 13 bases. Germline lookup yields CDR1 SGDLS and CDR2 YYNGEE. The CDR3 covers 15 residues.